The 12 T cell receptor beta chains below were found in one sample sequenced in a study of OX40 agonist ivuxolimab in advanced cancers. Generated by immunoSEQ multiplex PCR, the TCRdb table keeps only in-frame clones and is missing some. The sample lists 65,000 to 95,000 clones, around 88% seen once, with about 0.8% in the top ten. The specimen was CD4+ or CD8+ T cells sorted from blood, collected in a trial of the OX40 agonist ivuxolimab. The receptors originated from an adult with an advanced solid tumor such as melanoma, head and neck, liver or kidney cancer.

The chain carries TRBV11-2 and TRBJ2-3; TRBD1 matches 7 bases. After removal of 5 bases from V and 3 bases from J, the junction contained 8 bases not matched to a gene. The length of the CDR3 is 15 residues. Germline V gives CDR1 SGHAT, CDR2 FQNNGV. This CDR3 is CASSAWDRTTDTQYF. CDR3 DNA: TGTGCCAGCAGCGCGTGGGACAGAACTACAGATACGCAGTATTTT.

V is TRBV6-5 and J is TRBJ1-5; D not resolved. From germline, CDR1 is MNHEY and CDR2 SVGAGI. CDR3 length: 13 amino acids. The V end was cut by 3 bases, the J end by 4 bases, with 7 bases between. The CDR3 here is CASSYRQNQPQHF. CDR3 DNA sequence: TGTGCCAGCAGTTATAGACAAAATCAGCCCCAGCATTTT.

The CDR3 reads CASRISYEQYF. DNA of the CDR3: TGTGCCAGCAGAATTTCCTACGAGCAGTACTTC. The chain carries TRBV5-8 and TRBJ2-7; D is undetermined. This CDR3 spans 11 amino acids. Germline CDR1 is SGHTS and CDR2 is YDEGEE. The ends were cut back, 5 bases at V and 1 base at J, with 4 bases in the middle.

The CDR3 loop is CASSVGTSGMETQYF. The CDR3 bases are TGTGCCAGCAGTGTGGGAACTAGCGGGATGGAGACCCAGTACTTC. The genes are TRBV6-1 and TRBJ2-5, with 10 bases identical to TRBD2. CDR1 MNHNS and CDR2 SASEGT come from the germline V gene. J gave up 5 bases and V 4 bases, and 7 bases lay outside the gene matches. The CDR3 loop spans 15 amino acids.

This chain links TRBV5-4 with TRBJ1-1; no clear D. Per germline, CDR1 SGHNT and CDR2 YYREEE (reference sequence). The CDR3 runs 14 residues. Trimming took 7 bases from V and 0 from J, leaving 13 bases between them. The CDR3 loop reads CASRAFGMNTEAFF. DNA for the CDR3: TGTGCCAGCCGGGCATTTGGGATGAACACTGAAGCTTTCTTT.

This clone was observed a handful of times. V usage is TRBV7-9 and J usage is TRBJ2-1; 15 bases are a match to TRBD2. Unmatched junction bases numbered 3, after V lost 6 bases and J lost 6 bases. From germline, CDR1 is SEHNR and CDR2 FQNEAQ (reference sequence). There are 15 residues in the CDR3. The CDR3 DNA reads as TGTGCCAGCAGAGGACTAGCGGGAGGGCCCAATGAGCAGTTCTTC. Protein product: CASRGLAGGPNEQFF.

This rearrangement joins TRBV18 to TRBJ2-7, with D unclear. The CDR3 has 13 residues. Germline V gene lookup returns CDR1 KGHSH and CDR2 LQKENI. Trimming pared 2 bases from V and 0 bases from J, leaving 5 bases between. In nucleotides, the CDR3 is TGTGCCAGCTCACCAGGCCTCTCCTACGAGCAGTACTTC. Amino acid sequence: CASSPGLSYEQYF.

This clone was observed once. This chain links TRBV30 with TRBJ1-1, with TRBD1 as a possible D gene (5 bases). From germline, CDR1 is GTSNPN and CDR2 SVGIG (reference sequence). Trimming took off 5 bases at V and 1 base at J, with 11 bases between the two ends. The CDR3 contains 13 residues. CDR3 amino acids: CAWDRLSNTEAFF. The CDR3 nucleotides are TGTGCCTGGGACAGACTATCGAACACTGAAGCTTTCTTT. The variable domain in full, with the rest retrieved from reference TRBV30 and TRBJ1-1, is SQTIHQWPATLVQPVGSPLSLECTVEGTSNPNLYWYRQAAGRGLQLLFYSVGIGQISSEVPQNLSASRPQDRQFILSSKKLLLSDSGFYLCAWDRLSNTEAFFGQGTRLTVV.

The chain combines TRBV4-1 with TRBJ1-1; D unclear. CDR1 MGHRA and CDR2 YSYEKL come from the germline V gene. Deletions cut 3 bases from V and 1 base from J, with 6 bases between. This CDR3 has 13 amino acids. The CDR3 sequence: CASSQTTNTEAFF. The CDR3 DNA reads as TGCGCCAGCAGCCAGACCACGAACACTGAAGCTTTCTTT.

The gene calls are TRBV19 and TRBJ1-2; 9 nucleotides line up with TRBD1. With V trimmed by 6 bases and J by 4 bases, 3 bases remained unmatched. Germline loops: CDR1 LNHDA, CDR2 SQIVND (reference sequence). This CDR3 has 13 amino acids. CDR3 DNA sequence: TGTGCCAGTAGGGGGGACAGGGTCTATGGCTACACCTTC. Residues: CASRGDRVYGYTF. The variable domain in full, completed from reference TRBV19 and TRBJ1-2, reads DGGITQSPKYLFRKEGQNVTLSCEQNLNHDAMYWYRQDPGQGLRLIYYSQIVNDFQKGDIAEGYSVSREKKESFPLTVTSAQKNPTAFYLCASRGDRVYGYTFGSGTRLTVV.

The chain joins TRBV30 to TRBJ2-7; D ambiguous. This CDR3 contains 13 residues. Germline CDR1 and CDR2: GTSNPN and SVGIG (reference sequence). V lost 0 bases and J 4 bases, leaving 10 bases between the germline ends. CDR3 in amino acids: CAWSVGMGYEQYF. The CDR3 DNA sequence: TGTGCCTGGAGTGTAGGGATGGGTTACGAGCAGTACTTC.

CDR3 nucleotides: TGTGCCAGCAGCTTAGTTCTGGGGTCTGAGCAGTTCTTC. Amino acid sequence: CASSLVLGSEQFF. V gene TRBV7-6 combines with J gene TRBJ2-1, with D hard to call. The CDR3 is made up of 13 amino acids. Germline CDR1 and CDR2: SGHVS and FNYEAQ. V was clipped by 1 base and J by 9 bases, with 10 bases between them.